Presented here are 30 T cell receptor beta chains from one specimen sequenced in a study of Graves' ophthalmopathy and Graves' hyperthyroidism. Amplification targeted the TCR beta CDR3 regions, with RNA transcripts as the source material. RT-PCR was first run with HTBI primers, then multiplex PCR in a second round. Each CDR3 protein gets one entry after TCRdb re-called the multiplex PCR reads with MiXCR. The data hold approximately 1.2 million distinct CDR3 sequences, with 35% to 40% observed a single time. Input material: peripheral blood or thyroid tissue (not recorded which). All receptors derive from an adult man with Graves' hyperthyroidism.

This clonotype was seen at least ten times. This chain joins TRBV29-1 and TRBJ2-7, with 14 bases that match TRBD2. V gave up 4 bases and J gave up 5 bases; unmatched junction bases: 10. This CDR3 is built from 16 residues. The germline V gene has CDR1 SQVTM and CDR2 ANQGSEA. CDR3 sequence reads: CSVGGTSGSSFDEQYF. The CDR3 bases are TGCAGCGTTGGGGGGACTAGCGGGAGTAGTTTTGACGAGCAGTACTTC.

This clonotype was counted many times. The V and J genes are TRBV9 and TRBJ2-7, with D unresolved. CDR1 is SGDLS and CDR2 is YYNGEE in the germline V gene. CDR3 length: 14 amino acids. Trimming took 0 bases from V and 2 from J, leaving 9 bases between them. CDR3 in amino acids: CASSVGQAPYEQYF. CDR3 DNA sequence: TGTGCCAGCAGCGTAGGCCAGGCCCCCTACGAGCAGTACTTC.

The chain uses TRBV10-3 and TRBJ1-1; no clear D gene. The CDR3 length is 14 residues. Germline V gene data show CDR1 as ENHRY and CDR2 as SYGVKD. The V end was cut by 4 bases, the J end by 3 bases, with 12 bases between. The CDR3 protein is CAISGLTGDTEAFF. The CDR3 coding sequence is TGTGCCATCAGTGGGCTCACCGGGGACACTGAAGCTTTCTTT.

At least ten counts were recorded for this clonotype. This CDR3 is CASSSPSETQYF. Here the CDR3 DNA reads TGTGCCAGCAGCTCCCCATCCGAGACCCAGTACTTC. This chain links TRBV6-5 with TRBJ2-5, with no clear D. Germline loops: CDR1 MNHEY, CDR2 SVGAGI. This CDR3 spans 12 amino acids. Trimming stripped 6 bases from V and 5 bases from J, with 10 bases between.

The gene calls are TRBV29-1 and TRBJ1-5, with D unclear. CDR1 is SQVTM and CDR2 is ANQGSEA in the germline V gene. The CDR3 covers 12 residues. V was pared by 4 bases and J by 3 bases, with 7 bases between. The CDR3 region is CSVGKANQPQHF. The CDR3 DNA reads as TGCAGCGTTGGGAAGGCCAATCAGCCCCAGCATTTT.

This clonotype was found many times. This chain joins TRBV5-5 and TRBJ1-2; D gene ambiguous. With 0 bases removed from V and 0 bases from J, the gap between germline ends came to 12 bases. The CDR3 totals 16 residues. The germline V gene has CDR1 SGHKS and CDR2 YYEKEE (reference sequence). The DNA of the CDR3 is TGTGCCAGCAGCTTGGCGGCAGGAGAAGCTAACTATGGCTACACCTTC. Translating gives CASSLAAGEANYGYTF.

The chain recombines TRBV29-1 with TRBJ1-2; D is perhaps TRBD1 (5 bases). CDR1 and CDR2 (germline): SQVTM, ANQGSEA. Trimming left V 6 bases short and J 5 bases short, with 22 bases between. The CDR3 is 15 amino acids. The CDR3 loop reads CSVSGTTESLYGYTF. CDR3 nucleotide sequence: TGCAGCGTCTCCGGGACTACCGAATCCTTATATGGCTACACCTTC.

This clonotype was found a few times. This chain connects TRBV28 to TRBJ1-2; no clear D gene. This CDR3 is 13 amino acids long. V was pared by 3 bases and J by 5 bases, with 10 bases between. Germline CDR1 MDHEN, CDR2 SYDVKM. The CDR3 loop is CASSFGSKYGYTF. Here the CDR3 DNA reads TGTGCCAGCAGTTTTGGGTCGAAATATGGCTACACCTTC.

This chain uses TRBV9 with TRBJ2-5, with TRBD1 as a possible D gene (6 bases). There are 15 residues in the CDR3. Germline V CDR1 and CDR2: SGDLS, YYNGEE. V lost 4 bases and J lost 4, with 17 bases in between. In DNA, the CDR3 is TGTGCCAGCAGCCTCTGGACAGCCTTCATAGAGACCCAGTACTTC. This encodes CASSLWTAFIETQYF.

This clonotype was picked up one time. Compared with germline, one end of the junction differs, possibly owing to a read error. V and J are TRBV7-2 and TRBJ2-7, with a tentative D call TRBD2 (6 bases). This CDR3 is built from 15 residues. Germline CDR1 and CDR2: SGHTA and FQGNSA. CDR3 protein: CTSSLGRGSSYEQCF. The CDR3 bases are TGTACCAGCAGCTTAGGGAGGGGTAGCTCCTACGAGCAGTGCTTC.

About this clonotype: A much larger clone is a single base away; this may be a read error. The chain employs TRBV6-1 and TRBJ1-1; D is unresolved. Per the germline V gene, CDR1 is MNHNS and CDR2 is SASEGT. The V end lost 7 bases, the J end lost 5 bases, and 11 bases lay between the germline ends. CDR3 size: 12 residues. The CDR3 protein is CASKTRPTEAFF. The CDR3 region has the DNA TGTGCCAGCAAAACACGGCCAACTGAAGCTTTCTTT.

Ten or more counts support this clonotype. The CDR3 loop reads CSAYLVGARETQYF. The DNA of the CDR3 is TGCAGTGCCTACCTTGTCGGGGCACGAGAGACCCAGTACTTC. This sequence joins TRBV20-1 and TRBJ2-5; D is possibly TRBD1 or TRBD2 (5 bases each). Germline V gene data show CDR1 as DFQATT and CDR2 as SNEGSKA (reference sequence). Trimming cost V 6 bases and J 4 bases, with 18 bases left between them. This CDR3 spans 14 amino acids.

This clonotype was detected once. The chain uses TRBV20-1 and TRBJ2-2; D is unresolved. V was pared by 4 bases and J by 4 bases, with 10 bases between. The CDR3 sequence is 13 residues long. Per the germline V gene, CDR1 is DFQATT and CDR2 is SNEGSKA (reference sequence). CDR3 protein: CSAIQDRTGELFF. The CDR3 DNA reads TGCAGTGCTATTCAGGATCGCACCGGGGAGCTGTTTTTT.

The chain couples TRBV4-3 to TRBJ1-5; maybe TRBD1 (6 bases). The CDR3 extends over 15 amino acids. CDR1 and CDR2 (germline): LGHNA, YSLEER. Trimming took 1 base from V and 4 from J, leaving 11 bases between them. In DNA, the CDR3 is TGCGCCAGCAGCCAAGGAGAAACAGGGAATCAGCCCCAGCATTTT. It codes for CASSQGETGNQPQHF.

This clonotype has ten or more counts. The gene calls are TRBV20-1 and TRBJ1-6, with 7 bases identical to TRBD1. The CDR3 totals 17 residues. Looked up from germline, CDR1 is DFQATT and CDR2 is SNEGSKA (reference sequence). Losses at the gene ends were 0 bases for V and 6 bases for J; bases not matched to a gene: 11. The CDR3 bases are TGCAGTGCTAGAGATCACATGAACAGGGGAGGTAATTCACCCCTCCACTTT. It codes for CSARDHMNRGGNSPLHF.

As regards this clonotype: The conserved phenylalanine or tryptophan is not found at the CDR3 terminus, so this likely reflects a read error. The DNA is left out, because the CDR3 cannot be placed on it with certainty; the CDR3 is given as TCRdb lists it. The gene calls are TRBV20-1 and TRBJ2-6. Germline lookup yields CDR1 DFQATT and CDR2 SNEGSKA (reference sequence). The CDR3 adds up to 8 amino acids, both ends counted. The chain's CDR3 is CSAQHRTS.

The V gene is TRBV7-9, the J gene TRBJ1-1; 12 bases line up with TRBD1. Germline V lookup: CDR1 SEHNR, CDR2 FQNEAQ (reference sequence). The CDR3 sequence is 14 residues long. Trimming took 11 bases from V and 5 from J; bases not matched to a gene: 9. CDR3 nucleotide sequence: TGTGCCGGACTCCGGGACAGGGGGCAAACTGAAGCTTTCTTT. Amino acids: CAGLRDRGQTEAFF. The whole variable domain, filled in from reference TRBV7-9 and TRBJ1-1, reads DTGVSQNPRHKITKRGQNVTFRCDPISEHNRLYWYRQTLGQGPEFLTYFQNEAQLEKSRLLSDRFSAERPKGSFSTLEIQRTEQGDSAMYLCAGLRDRGQTEAFFGQGTRLTVV.

This clonotype has only a few counts. The chain carries TRBV6-5 and TRBJ2-7; TRBD1 aligns across 7 bases. The germline V gene has CDR1 MNHEY and CDR2 SVGAGI. CDR3 length: 15 residues. Losses at the gene ends were 6 bases for V and 0 bases for J; bases not matched to a gene: 8. CDR3 residues: CASRTNRGSSYEQYF. The CDR3 DNA sequence: TGTGCCAGCAGAACCAACAGGGGAAGCTCCTACGAGCAGTACTTC.

CDR3 nucleotides: TGTGCCTGGAGTGTACTAGCGGCCCAGGTGCCCCAGTACTTC. Its translation is CAWSVLAAQVPQYF. The rearrangement uses TRBV30 and TRBJ2-5, with 8 bases that match TRBD2. Germline V gene lookup returns CDR1 GTSNPN and CDR2 SVGIG (reference sequence). With 0 bases clipped from V and 9 bases from J, the junction kept 9 bases outside the gene matches. The CDR3 consists of 14 residues.

This clonotype was counted many times. The chain links TRBV7-6 to TRBJ2-7, with D perhaps given as TRBD1 or TRBD2 (5 bases each). The CDR3 spans 14 residues. CDR1 is SGHVS, CDR2 FNYEAQ, per germline. V was pared by 1 base and J by 6 bases, with 13 bases between. The CDR3 nucleotides are TGTGCCAGCAGCTTAGGAGGGGCTTACGGCGAGCAGTACTTC. Translation gives CASSLGGAYGEQYF.

There are a few counts of this clonotype. Sequence at one end of the junction differs from germline and may be a read error. The V call is TRBV20-1, the J call TRBJ1-4; D unresolved. The CDR3 has 12 amino acids. Per germline, CDR1 DFQATT and CDR2 SNEGSKA (reference sequence). For the CDR3, the DNA is TGCAGTGTTAGATTCCGGGGTGAAAAACTGTTTTTT. Its protein product is CSVRFRGEKLFF.

Turning to this clonotype: A read error may explain this, as a much larger clone is one base away. The rearrangement links TRBV7-2 to TRBJ2-5, with D perhaps matching TRBD2 (5 bases). The CDR3 loop spans 15 amino acids. The germline V gene encodes CDR1 SGHTA and CDR2 FQGNSA. CDR3 nucleotides: TGTGCCTGCAGCCTTAGCAACGGGGTTTATGAGACCCAGTACTTC. As protein: CACSLSNGVYETQYF. The entire variable domain, with the rest obtained from reference TRBV7-2 and TRBJ2-5, is as follows: GAGVSQSPSNKVTEKGKDVELRCDPISGHTALYWYRQSLGQGLEFLIYFQGNSAPDKSGLPSDRFSAERTGGSVSTLTIQRTQQEDSAVYLCACSLSNGVYETQYFGPGTRLLVL.

The chain combines TRBV5-1 with TRBJ2-2; 16 bases agree with TRBD2. Germline-derived CDR1 and CDR2 are SGHRS and YFSETQ. This CDR3 has 18 residues. J was trimmed by 3 bases and V by 3 bases; bases with no gene match: 5. The CDR3 DNA reads TGCGCCAGCAGCTCGGGACTAGCGGGAGGGCTCGACACCGGGGAGCTGTTTTTT. Its protein is CASSSGLAGGLDTGELFF.

This clonotype was found a few times. J is TRBJ1-4 and V is TRBV4-3; no clear D. This CDR3 spans 14 amino acids. Per germline, CDR1 LGHNA and CDR2 YSLEER. Trimming took off 4 bases at V and 5 bases at J, with 11 bases between the two ends. DNA of the CDR3: TGCGCCAGCAGCCGAGGGTTGGCGAATGAAAAACTGTTTTTT. Translated, it gives CASSRGLANEKLFF.

The V gene is TRBV7-9, the J gene TRBJ1-2; 10 bases fit TRBD1. The CDR3 has 16 residues. Germline trimming cut 1 base from V and 4 bases from J; bases unmatched to any gene: 6. Germline CDR1 and CDR2: SEHNR and FQNEAQ (reference sequence). CDR3 sequence (DNA): TGTGCCAGCAGCTTAGTCCCGGGACAGGGGACCTATGGCTACACCTTC. Residues: CASSLVPGQGTYGYTF.

Only a few counts were recorded for this clonotype. The chain couples TRBV2 to TRBJ2-2; 9 positions match TRBD2. V shed 5 bases and J 7 bases; nucleotides not matched to a gene: 5. CDR3 length: 14 residues. CDR1 is SNHLY and CDR2 is FYNNEI in the germline V gene. The CDR3 nucleotides read TGTGCCAGCAGTCCTCAGACTAGCGGCGGGGAGCTGTTTTTT. This codes for CASSPQTSGGELFF.

J is TRBJ1-1 and V is TRBV19, with a weak D call TRBD1 (6 bases). Per the germline V gene, CDR1 is LNHDA and CDR2 is SQIVND (reference sequence). Deletions cut 3 bases from V and 12 bases from J, with 26 bases between. The CDR3 is made up of 16 amino acids. CDR3 nucleotides: TGTGCCAGTAGTATTAAAGAGAGGACAGAGGCTTTAAGATCTTTCTTT. As protein: CASSIKERTEALRSFF.

J is TRBJ1-1 and V is TRBV20-1, with D possibly TRBD1 on 5 matching bases. With 5 bases removed from V and 4 bases from J, the gap between germline ends came to 17 bases. Germline V gene sequence: CDR1 DFQATT, CDR2 SNEGSKA (reference sequence). This CDR3 spans 14 amino acids. CDR3 residues: CSARPGRSGTEAFF. DNA for the CDR3: TGCAGTGCTCGCCCAGGGCGATCGGGCACTGAAGCTTTCTTT.

This clonotype was seen more than once but under ten times. The rearrangement joins TRBV10-3 to TRBJ2-7, with a weak D call TRBD1 (7 bases). The germline CDR1 and CDR2 sequences are ENHRY and SYGVKD. The CDR3 totals 13 residues. V lost 10 bases and J lost 4, with 17 bases in between. CDR3 nucleotide sequence: TGTGCCAGCAATCCGGGGGACAGATACGAGCAGTACTTC. As protein: CASNPGDRYEQYF.

V usage is TRBV5-1 and J usage is TRBJ2-2; 7 nucleotides agree with TRBD2. Per the germline V gene, CDR1 is SGHRS and CDR2 is YFSETQ. The CDR3 is 18 amino acids. The V segment lost 1 base and the J segment 1 base; nucleotides outside the gene matches: 10. Here the CDR3 DNA reads TGCGCCAGCAGCTTGAAGTTTTCGGGAGGCTTGAACACCGGGGAGCTGTTTTTT. Translation gives CASSLKFSGGLNTGELFF.